The source of this TCR beta chain is a study of cytomegalovirus exposure and HLA in healthy donors. As concerns this clone: The antigen is unknown.

General study points: Immune exposure was documented only through CMV serostatus.

The PCR employed 60 Vbeta primers together with 13 Jbeta primers. Clones were sequenced by immunoSEQ multiplex PCR, and TCRdb holds only the in-frame ones, with some missing. The data contain more than 100,000 clones, 82% of them singletons. V lost 6 bases to trimming and J lost 3 bases; unmatched junction nucleotides: 11. Germline-derived CDR1 and CDR2 are MNHNS and SASEGT. The CDR3 totals 15 residues. V gene TRBV6-1 combines with J gene TRBJ2-7; the match to TRBD2 covers 7 bases. This receptor was obtained from a woman aged 50 to 60 in good health and CMV-seropositive. What was sequenced was PBMCs. CDR3 bases: TGTGCCAGCAGCCGGGGGGACTTCTCCTTCTACGAGCAGTACTTC. Its translation is CASSRGDFSFYEQYF.